The source of this T cell receptor (beta chain) is a study of technical replicates of blood from several donors. Some clones are missing from TCRdb's copy, which holds only in-frame ones; the method was immunoSEQ multiplex PCR. This table holds 74,000 or so clones, around 94% found once. As for this clone: A read error may account for a junction end that differs from germline.

CDR3 length: 10 residues. Germline values: CDR1 SNHLY, CDR2 FYNNEI. The receptor was derived from a human donor in good health. The genes are TRBV2 and TRBJ2-1; the match to TRBD2 covers 8 bases. Sequencing used T cells isolated from PBMCs. CDR3 coding DNA: TGTGCCAGAGCGGGAGCTGAAGCGGTCTTC. This gives the protein CARAGAEAVF. The variable domain in full, completed from reference TRBV2 and TRBJ2-1, reads EPEVTQTPSHQVTQMGQEVILRCVPISNHLYFYWYRQILGQKVEFLVSFYNNEISEKSEIFDDQFSVERPDGSNFTLKIRSTKLEDSAMYFCARAGAEAVFGPGTRLTVL.